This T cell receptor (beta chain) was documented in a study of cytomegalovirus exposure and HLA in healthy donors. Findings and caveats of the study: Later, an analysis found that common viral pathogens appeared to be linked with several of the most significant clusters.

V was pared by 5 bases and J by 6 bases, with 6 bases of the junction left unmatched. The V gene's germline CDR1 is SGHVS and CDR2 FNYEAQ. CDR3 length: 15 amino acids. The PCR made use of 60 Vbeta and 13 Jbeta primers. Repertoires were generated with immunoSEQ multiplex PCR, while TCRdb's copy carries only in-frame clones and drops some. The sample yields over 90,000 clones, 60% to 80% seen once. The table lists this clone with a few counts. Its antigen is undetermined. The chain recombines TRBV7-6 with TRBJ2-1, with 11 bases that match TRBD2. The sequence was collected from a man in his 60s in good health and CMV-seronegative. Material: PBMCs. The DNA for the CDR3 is TGTGCCAGCAGCCGTAGCGGGGGGGCCTCCAATGAGCAGTTCTTC. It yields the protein CASSRSGGASNEQFF.